This T cell receptor beta chain was sequenced during a study of T cell clusters in autoimmune cytopenias (dated by TCRdb to about 2019). Regarding the research as a whole: The median TRB sequencing depth was around 50,000 reads per sample, and the median number of distinct TRB clonotypes was a few thousand per sample. Peripheral blood TRB and IGH repertoires were sequenced in autoimmune cytopenia patients at active disease and during treatment follow-up, alongside healthy, CLL and autoimmune hepatitis controls. The study aimed to test whether autoimmune cytopenia patients carry a disease-specific immune repertoire signature usable as a blood-based biomarker. Overall results and qualifications from the work: Compared with active autoimmune hepatitis patients, healthy donors had almost three times as many exclusive TRB clusters, a finding consistent with an autoimmunity-wide signature. The cluster-lack signature was not observed for secondary cytopenia versus CLL, as the signature was apparently masked by the dominant lymphoma-associated repertoire. TRB repertoire shifts, with less even repertoires observed in secondary cytopenia and CLL, were mostly attributed to lymphoma bias rather than autoimmunity. The T cell clusters were defined only in silico, and the functional role of the clusters still needed to be validated experimentally. GLIPH suggested that primary autoimmune cytopenia patients lacked physiological T cell clusters: 45 to 60 clusters were exclusive to healthy donors versus about 17 exclusive to patients.

For this clonotype: Which antigen it targets is not known.

To amplify TRB rearrangements, a touch-down multiplex PCR protocol was run with the TRB-A and TRB-B primer pools combined in a single tube. Two consecutive PCR reactions with Phusion HS II polymerase added Illumina adapters and sample indices to the amplicons. The amplicons were purified from gel with the NucleoSpin Gel and PCR Clean-up kit, after which the amplicons were quantified by Qubit and checked for quality on an Agilent 2100 Bioanalyzer. Sequencing of the libraries was performed on an Illumina MiSeq with 600-cycle, single-indexed, paired-end runs. The original pipeline was this. MiXCR version 2.1.12 with the default MiXCR reference library was used to align and assemble TRB reads. Each unique CDR3 nucleotide sequence defined a clone, and only productive sequences with at least two reads were analysed. Repertoire diversity was assessed by alpha-parameterized diversity profiles (alpha 0 to 5), including Shannon (alpha 1) and Simpson (alpha 2) indices, computed with an R script. Combinatorial TRB VJ usage was computed with the tcR package and compared between cohorts by principal component analysis with ade4. TCRbeta CDR3s were clustered with GLIPH on cohort pairs matched by age and read depth, and cluster frequencies were compared by Wilcoxon test. The reads, reprocessed by TCRdb, yield one row per CDR3 protein sequence and no DNA. TCRdb assigned the V and J calls; the authors' analysis was not used. This sample's listing comprises 1,100 or so distinct CDR3 sequences. The ten most abundant clones make up around 50% of the sample.

TRB amplification used 200 to 250 ng of peripheral blood genomic DNA, some 38,000 genome equivalents, per sample. This sequence originates from a human donor with an autoimmune cytopenia or autoimmune hepatitis (not recorded which). The specimen sequenced was peripheral blood.

This receptor has the CDR3 CASSPGTFNRRLVGNTIYF. This sequence uses TRBV9 and TRBJ1-3; TCRdb indicates TRBD1, and absent DNA this call remains unverified. CDR3 length: 19 amino acids, cysteine to phenylalanine. DNA is not recorded here. According to the germline V gene, CDR1 reads SGDLS and CDR2 reads YYNGEE.